Presented here are 18 T cell receptor beta chains from one specimen sequenced in a study of beta chain features in type 1 diabetes. General study findings and limits: Shorter TCRB CDR3s, moderately but significantly so, marked every one of the four CD4+ subsets in Type 1 diabetes patients.

No antigen is known for these receptors. TCRB transcripts that were expressed got sequenced, as all of the isolated RNA had been reverse transcribed. The protocol was immunoSEQ multiplex PCR, while the TCRdb copy is restricted to in-frame clones and leaves out a portion. The table records under 400,000 clones, roughly 13% of them present only once. Sequencing was carried out using naive CD4+ T cells from blood. These TCRs come from a woman under 30 with type 1 diabetes.

The J gene is TRBJ2-5, the V gene TRBV5-1; TRBD2 is a possible D gene (6 bases). The CDR3 is 16 residues long. From germline, CDR1 is SGHRS and CDR2 YFSETQ. V lost 1 base, J lost 4 bases, and 17 bases lay in between. The CDR3 DNA reads TGCGCCAGCAGCTTGATTATCACTGCGGGATCAGAGACCCAGTACTTC. It is translated as CASSLIITAGSETQYF.

This clone was seen a few times. The rearrangement uses TRBV18 and TRBJ2-2; D possibly corresponds to TRBD1 (5 bases). V lost 4 bases, J lost 0 bases, and 12 bases lay in between. Germline V gives CDR1 KGHSH, CDR2 LQKENI. The CDR3 consists of 16 residues. The CDR3 protein is CASSRTYLSNTGELFF. As DNA, the CDR3 is TGTGCCAGCTCACGGACATACCTATCGAACACCGGGGAGCTGTTTTTT.

In this sample, this clone turned up a few times. This rearrangement joins TRBV5-1 to TRBJ2-1; maybe TRBD2 (6 bases). Per the germline V gene, CDR1 is SGHRS and CDR2 is YFSETQ. This CDR3 has 14 residues. The germline V and J ends were trimmed by 0 bases and 6 bases, with 10 bases remaining between them. CDR3 sequence reads: CASSLAHGGNEQFF. CDR3 nucleotide sequence: TGCGCCAGCAGCTTGGCCCACGGGGGCAATGAGCAGTTCTTC.

The chain carries TRBV7-9 and TRBJ1-1; TRBD1 matches 8 bases. Germline-derived CDR1 and CDR2 are SEHNR and FQNEAQ (reference sequence). After removal of 0 bases from V and 7 bases from J, the junction contained 4 bases not matched to a gene. The CDR3 length is 14 residues. For the CDR3, the DNA is TGTGCCAGCAGCTTAGCTGGACAGGGTCTTGAAGCTTTCTTT. It encodes CASSLAGQGLEAFF.

Here the CDR3 DNA reads TGTGCCAGCGCTATCAGGGTTAATTGGGACACTGAAGCTTTCTTT. Translated: CASAIRVNWDTEAFF. The chain employs TRBV18 and TRBJ1-1, with D possibly matching TRBD1 (5 bases). Trimming cost V 8 bases and J 3 bases, with 19 bases left between them. The CDR3 covers 15 residues. Germline CDR1 KGHSH, CDR2 LQKENI. Full variable domain (missing parts from reference TRBV18 and TRBJ1-1): NAGVMQNPRHLVRRRGQEARLRCSPMKGHSHVYWYRQLPEEGLKFMVYLQKENIIDESGMPKERFSAEFPKEGPSILRIQQVVRGDSAAYFCASAIRVNWDTEAFFGQGTRLTVV.

The chain employs TRBV7-9 and TRBJ1-2; TRBD1 might be the D (5 bases). In germline, CDR1 is SEHNR, CDR2 FQNEAQ (reference sequence). The V end lost 2 bases, the J end lost 3 bases, and 19 bases lay between the germline ends. The CDR3 runs 17 residues. CDR3 amino acids: CASSLPPGRTTDYGYTF. The CDR3 coding sequence is TGTGCCAGCAGCTTACCCCCAGGAAGGACAACCGACTATGGCTACACCTTC.

The sample holds a few counts of this clone. The identical CDR3 is also encoded by other nucleotide sequences in the sample. V gene TRBV20-1 combines with J gene TRBJ1-4; no definite D call. V was trimmed by 1 base and J by 8 bases, leaving 5 bases between them. The CDR3 length is 11 residues. Germline V gives CDR1 DFQATT, CDR2 SNEGSKA (reference sequence). The CDR3 DNA reads as TGCAGTGCTAGAGTACGGGAAAAACTGTTTTTT. Its protein is CSARVREKLFF.

This clone has just a few counts. The CDR3 here is CASSQGGGDNEQFF. CDR3 in DNA: TGCGCCAGCAGCCAAGGGGGCGGGGACAATGAGCAGTTCTTC. The gene calls are TRBV4-3 and TRBJ2-1, with D possibly TRBD2 on 6 matching bases. Germline V lookup: CDR1 LGHNA, CDR2 YSLEER. V was pared by 1 base and J by 5 bases, with 9 bases between. The length of the CDR3 is 14 residues.

V and J are TRBV4-3 and TRBJ2-7, with D unclear. This CDR3 region has 14 residues. Germline CDR1 is LGHNA and CDR2 is YSLEER. The germline V and J ends were trimmed by 0 bases and 2 bases, with 8 bases remaining between them. CDR3 region: CASSQEQATYEQYF. The CDR3 DNA reads as TGCGCCAGCAGCCAAGAGCAAGCAACCTACGAGCAGTACTTC.

This clone has more than one count but fewer than ten. The V gene is TRBV28, the J gene TRBJ2-2; 10 positions match TRBD1. The CDR3 covers 13 residues. The trim removed 10 bases at V and 4 bases at J, leaving 3 bases unmatched. CDR1 is MDHEN and CDR2 is SYDVKM in the germline V gene. The CDR3 reads CATGTGVTGELFF. The CDR3 nucleotides read TGTGCCACAGGGACAGGGGTCACCGGGGAGCTGTTTTTT.

This sequence joins TRBV29-1 and TRBJ2-3; 15 positions match TRBD2. The CDR3 spans 15 residues. CDR1 and CDR2 (germline): SQVTM, ANQGSEA. J gave up 6 bases and V 6 bases, and 7 bases lay outside the gene matches. The CDR3 spells CSVPGTSGGPDTQYF. In DNA, the CDR3 is TGCAGCGTCCCCGGGACTAGCGGGGGGCCGGATACGCAGTATTTT.

J is TRBJ1-1 and V is TRBV19; tentative D call: TRBD1 (5 bases). This CDR3 region has 18 residues. Germline V lookup: CDR1 LNHDA, CDR2 SQIVND (reference sequence). V lost 11 bases to trimming and J lost 3 bases, with 31 bases between them. This CDR3 reads CAARGGAGGDQVDTEAFF. Here the CDR3 DNA reads TGTGCCGCCAGAGGCGGGGCGGGAGGAGACCAAGTAGACACTGAAGCTTTCTTT.

The chain is built from TRBV7-9 and TRBJ2-7; the D is unclear. V was cut by 0 bases and J by 2 bases, with 11 bases left in between. The CDR3 runs to 15 residues. Germline V CDR1 and CDR2: SEHNR, FQNEAQ (reference sequence). For the CDR3, the DNA is TGTGCCAGCAGCTTAGCGCCCGACGGAGCCTACGAGCAGTACTTC. Translated: CASSLAPDGAYEQYF.

This clone was counted only a few times. This chain joins TRBV7-2 and TRBJ2-7; 8 bases line up with TRBD1. The CDR3 totals 15 residues. Germline V gene sequence: CDR1 SGHTA, CDR2 FQGNSA. Trimming took 5 bases from V and 2 from J; bases not matched to a gene: 8. CDR3 sequence (DNA): TGTGCCAGCAGCCTCCGGACAGGGAGTACCTACGAGCAGTACTTC. It translates to CASSLRTGSTYEQYF.

The DNA for the CDR3 is TGCGCCAGCAGTCCGGGACAGGGATCCGAGCAGTACTTC. This translates into CASSPGQGSEQYF. The genes are TRBV5-1 and TRBJ2-7; 9 positions match TRBD1. This CDR3 is 13 amino acids long. The germline CDR1 and CDR2 sequences are SGHRS and YFSETQ. The J segment lost 6 bases and the V segment lost 5 bases, leaving 6 bases of the junction unmatched.

This clone has only a few counts. The CDR3 DNA follows: TGTGCCAGCTCACCACCCAACGGAGGGCCCCAGCATTTT. Its protein is CASSPPNGGPQHF. The chain is built from TRBV18 and TRBJ1-5; no firm D call. The CDR3 extends over 13 amino acids. V lost 0 bases and J 9 bases, leaving 9 bases between the germline ends. Germline CDR1 KGHSH, CDR2 LQKENI.

This clone has more than one count but fewer than ten. The chain recombines TRBV4-3 with TRBJ2-3, with TRBD1 matching 9 bases. Looked up from germline, CDR1 is LGHNA and CDR2 is YSLEER. Trimming removed 0 bases from V and 4 bases from J; junction bases left unmatched: 11. The CDR3 covers 18 residues. The CDR3 here is CASSQDGLRTGAPDTQYF. The CDR3 nucleotides are TGCGCCAGCAGCCAAGATGGGCTTAGGACAGGGGCGCCAGATACGCAGTATTTT.

This clone was observed a few times. In DNA form, the CDR3 reads TGTGCCAGCCGACGGACAGGGGTGGAGACCCAGTACTTC. Its protein product is CASRRTGVETQYF. This chain uses TRBV19 with TRBJ2-5, with TRBD1 matching over 9 bases. Per the germline V gene, CDR1 is LNHDA and CDR2 is SQIVND (reference sequence). V dropped 9 bases and J dropped 5; count of bases not matched to a gene: 7. The CDR3 is made up of 13 amino acids.